This T cell receptor beta chain was captured in a study of shared clonotypes between healthy human individuals. Study-wide background: Three plates were used per donor for CD4 naive, three for CD4 memory, two for CD8 naive and one for CD8 memory. General study points: Non-shared clonotypes had lower generation probabilities than those shared by all four donors.

Naive CD8 cells comprised CD45RO-negative, CCR7-positively selected cells, excluding terminally differentiated effector memory CD45RA+ cells. None of the donors, who were healthy HIV-negative adults, had recently had acute infections or vaccinations. Germline V gene data show CDR1 as LNHDA and CDR2 as SQIVND (reference sequence). The CDR3 totals 16 residues. V dropped 1 base and J dropped 6; count of bases not matched to a gene: 6. Samples underwent the assay at deep level. Data came from immunoSEQ multiplex PCR; TCRdb stores just in-frame clones and leaves some out. Here the sample spans 450,000 to 700,000 clones, 95% to 96% being singletons. As for this clone: The antigen is not known.

This sequence was found in a woman aged 25-40 years in good health. V usage is TRBV19 and J usage is TRBJ2-1, with 10 bases that match TRBD2. The sequencing input was naive CD8+ T cells sorted from blood. Written as DNA, the CDR3 is TGTGCCAGTAGTATAGGGGGCCTAGCGGGAGTCAATGAGCAGTTCTTC. Amino acids: CASSIGGLAGVNEQFF.